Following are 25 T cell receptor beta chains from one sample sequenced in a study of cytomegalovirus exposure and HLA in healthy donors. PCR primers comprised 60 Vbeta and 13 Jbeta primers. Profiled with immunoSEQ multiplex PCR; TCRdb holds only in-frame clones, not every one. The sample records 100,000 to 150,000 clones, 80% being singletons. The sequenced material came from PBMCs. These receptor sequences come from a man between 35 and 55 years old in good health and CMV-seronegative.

This CDR3 reads CASSREIQETQYF. CDR3 bases: TGTGCCAGCAGCAGGGAAATCCAAGAGACCCAGTACTTC. The V gene is TRBV6-1, the J gene TRBJ2-5; TRBD1 is a possible D gene (5 bases). The CDR3 is made up of 13 amino acids. Germline V CDR1 and CDR2: MNHNS, SASEGT. The V and J ends lost 6 bases and 1 base respectively, with 9 bases between them.

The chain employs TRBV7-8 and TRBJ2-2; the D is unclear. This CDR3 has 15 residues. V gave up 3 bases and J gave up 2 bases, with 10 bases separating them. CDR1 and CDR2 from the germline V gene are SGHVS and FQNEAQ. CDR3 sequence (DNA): TGTGCCAGCAGCTTCTTAGGCGGAAACACCGGGGAGCTGTTTTTT. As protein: CASSFLGGNTGELFF.

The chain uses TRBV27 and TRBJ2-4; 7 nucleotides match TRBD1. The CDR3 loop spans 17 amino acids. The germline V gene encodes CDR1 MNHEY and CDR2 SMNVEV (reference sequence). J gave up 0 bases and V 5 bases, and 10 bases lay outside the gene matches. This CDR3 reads CASSPRQGRVAKNIQYF. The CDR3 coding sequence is TGTGCCAGCAGTCCCCGACAGGGTCGGGTAGCCAAAAACATTCAGTACTTC.

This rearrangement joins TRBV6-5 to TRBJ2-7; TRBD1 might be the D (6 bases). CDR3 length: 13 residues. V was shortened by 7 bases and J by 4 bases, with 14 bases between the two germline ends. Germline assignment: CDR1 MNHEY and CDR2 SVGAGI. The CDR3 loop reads CASTDTGNYEQYF. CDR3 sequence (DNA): TGTGCCAGCACCGATACAGGGAATTACGAGCAGTACTTC.

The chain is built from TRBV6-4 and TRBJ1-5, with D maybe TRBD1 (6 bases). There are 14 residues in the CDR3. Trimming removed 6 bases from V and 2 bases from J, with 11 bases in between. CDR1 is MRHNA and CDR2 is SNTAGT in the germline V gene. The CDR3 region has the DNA TGTGCCAGCAGGGGACGGACAGGCAATCAGCCCCAGCATTTT. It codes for CASRGRTGNQPQHF.

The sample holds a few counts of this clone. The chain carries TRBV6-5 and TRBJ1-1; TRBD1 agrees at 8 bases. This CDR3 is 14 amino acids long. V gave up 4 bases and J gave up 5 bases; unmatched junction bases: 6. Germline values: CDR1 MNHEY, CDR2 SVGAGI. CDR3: CASSLTGDRTEAFF. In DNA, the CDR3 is TGTGCCAGCAGTTTGACAGGGGATCGGACTGAAGCTTTCTTT.

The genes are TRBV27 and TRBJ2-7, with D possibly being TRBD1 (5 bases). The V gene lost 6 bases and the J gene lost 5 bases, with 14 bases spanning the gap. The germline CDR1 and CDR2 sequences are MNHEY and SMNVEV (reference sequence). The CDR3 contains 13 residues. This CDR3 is CASRILTGNEQYF. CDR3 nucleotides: TGTGCCAGCAGAATCCTAACAGGAAACGAGCAGTACTTC.

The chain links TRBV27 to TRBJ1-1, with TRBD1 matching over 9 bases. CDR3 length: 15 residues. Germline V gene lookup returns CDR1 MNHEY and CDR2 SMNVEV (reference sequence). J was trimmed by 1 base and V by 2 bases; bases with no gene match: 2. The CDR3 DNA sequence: TGTGCCAGCAGTTTAGAGGGACAGGGGAACACTGAAGCTTTCTTT. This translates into CASSLEGQGNTEAFF.

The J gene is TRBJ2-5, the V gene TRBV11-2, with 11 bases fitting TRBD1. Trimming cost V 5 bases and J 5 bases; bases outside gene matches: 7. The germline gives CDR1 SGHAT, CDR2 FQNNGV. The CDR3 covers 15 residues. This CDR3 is CASSEGQGAWETQYF. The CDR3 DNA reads TGTGCCAGCAGCGAAGGACAGGGGGCGTGGGAGACCCAGTACTTC.

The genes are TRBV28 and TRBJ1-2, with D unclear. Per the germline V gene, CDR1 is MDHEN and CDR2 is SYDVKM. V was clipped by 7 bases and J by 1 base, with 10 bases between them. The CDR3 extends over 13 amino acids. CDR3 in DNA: TGTGCCAGCAATCGGGGTGGTAACTATGGCTACACCTTC. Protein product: CASNRGGNYGYTF.

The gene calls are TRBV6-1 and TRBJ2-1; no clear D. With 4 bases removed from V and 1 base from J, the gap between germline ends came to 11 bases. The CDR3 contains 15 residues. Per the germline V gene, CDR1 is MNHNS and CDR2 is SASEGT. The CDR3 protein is CASSGWAASYNEQFF. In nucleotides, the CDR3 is TGTGCCAGCAGTGGTTGGGCAGCATCCTACAATGAGCAGTTCTTC.

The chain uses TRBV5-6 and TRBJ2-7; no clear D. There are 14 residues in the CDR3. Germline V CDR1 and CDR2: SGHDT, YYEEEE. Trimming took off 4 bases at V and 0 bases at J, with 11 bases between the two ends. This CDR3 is CASSHLRSSYEQYF. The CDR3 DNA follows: TGTGCCAGCAGCCATCTTAGGAGCTCCTACGAGCAGTACTTC.

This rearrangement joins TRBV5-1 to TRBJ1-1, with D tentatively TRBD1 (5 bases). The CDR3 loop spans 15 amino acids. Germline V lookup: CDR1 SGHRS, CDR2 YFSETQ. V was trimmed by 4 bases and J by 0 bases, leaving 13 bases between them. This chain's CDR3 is CASSPQGLLNTEAFF. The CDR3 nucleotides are TGCGCCAGCAGCCCCCAGGGCCTTTTGAACACTGAAGCTTTCTTT.

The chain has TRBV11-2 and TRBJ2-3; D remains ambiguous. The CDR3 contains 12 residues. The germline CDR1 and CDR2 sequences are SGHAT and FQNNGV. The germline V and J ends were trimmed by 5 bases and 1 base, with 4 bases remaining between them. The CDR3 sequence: CASSPGTDTQYF. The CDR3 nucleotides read TGTGCCAGCAGCCCGGGCACAGATACGCAGTATTTT.

The CDR3 protein is CASSDGTGGNTIYF. CDR3 nucleotide sequence: TGTGCCAGCAGTGATGGGACAGGGGGAAACACCATATATTTT. This chain links TRBV25-1 with TRBJ1-3; 9 bases match TRBD1. Germline loops: CDR1 MGHDK, CDR2 SYGVNS. The junction had 1 base not matched to a gene; V was cut back by 3 bases and J by 4 bases. This CDR3 has 14 amino acids.

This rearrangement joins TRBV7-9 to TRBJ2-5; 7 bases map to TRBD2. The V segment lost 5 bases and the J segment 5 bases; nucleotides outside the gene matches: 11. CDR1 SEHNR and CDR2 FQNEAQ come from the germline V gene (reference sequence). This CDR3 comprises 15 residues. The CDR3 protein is CASSLEGRGEETQYF. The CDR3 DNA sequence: TGTGCCAGCAGCCTTGAGGGTCGGGGGGAGGAGACCCAGTACTTC. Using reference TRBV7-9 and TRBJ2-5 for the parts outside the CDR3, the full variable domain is DTGVSQNPRHKITKRGQNVTFRCDPISEHNRLYWYRQTLGQGPEFLTYFQNEAQLEKSRLLSDRFSAERPKGSFSTLEIQRTEQGDSAMYLCASSLEGRGEETQYFGPGTRLLVL.

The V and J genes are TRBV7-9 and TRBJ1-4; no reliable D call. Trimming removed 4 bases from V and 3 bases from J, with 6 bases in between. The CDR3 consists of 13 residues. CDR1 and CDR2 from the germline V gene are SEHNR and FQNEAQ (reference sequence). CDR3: CASSSRANEKLFF. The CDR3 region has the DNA TGTGCCAGCAGCTCTCGGGCTAATGAAAAACTGTTTTTT.

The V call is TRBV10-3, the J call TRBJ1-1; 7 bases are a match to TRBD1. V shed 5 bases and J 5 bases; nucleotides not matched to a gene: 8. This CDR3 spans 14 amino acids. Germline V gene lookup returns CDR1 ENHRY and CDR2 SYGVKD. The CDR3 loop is CAISKGASDTEAFF. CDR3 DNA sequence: TGTGCCATCAGTAAGGGGGCGTCTGATACTGAAGCTTTCTTT.

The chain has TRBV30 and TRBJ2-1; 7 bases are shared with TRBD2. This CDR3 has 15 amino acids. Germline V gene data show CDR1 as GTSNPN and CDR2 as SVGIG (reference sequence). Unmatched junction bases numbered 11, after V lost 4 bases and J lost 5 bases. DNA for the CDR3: TGTGCCTGGACCCAAACGACTAGCTTGAACAATGAGCAGTTCTTC. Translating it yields CAWTQTTSLNNEQFF.

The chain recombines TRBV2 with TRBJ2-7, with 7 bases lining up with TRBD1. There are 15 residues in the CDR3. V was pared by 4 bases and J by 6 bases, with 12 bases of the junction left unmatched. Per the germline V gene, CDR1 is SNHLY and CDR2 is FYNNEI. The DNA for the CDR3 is TGTGCCAGCAGTGCTGACAGGGCTCCGTCTGGCGAGCAGTACTTC. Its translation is CASSADRAPSGEQYF.

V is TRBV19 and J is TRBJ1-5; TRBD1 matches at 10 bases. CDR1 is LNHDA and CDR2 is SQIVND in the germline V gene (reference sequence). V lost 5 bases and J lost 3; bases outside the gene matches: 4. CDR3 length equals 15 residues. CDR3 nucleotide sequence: TGTGCCAGTAGTGACGACAGGGGGCCCAATCAGCCCCAGCATTTT. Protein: CASSDDRGPNQPQHF.

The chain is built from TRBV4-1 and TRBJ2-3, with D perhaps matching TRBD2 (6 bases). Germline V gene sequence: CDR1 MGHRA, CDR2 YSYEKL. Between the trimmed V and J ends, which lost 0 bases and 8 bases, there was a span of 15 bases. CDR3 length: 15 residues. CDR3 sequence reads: CASSQEAAVRGTQYF. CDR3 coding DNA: TGCGCCAGCAGCCAAGAAGCGGCCGTGCGGGGTACGCAGTATTTT.

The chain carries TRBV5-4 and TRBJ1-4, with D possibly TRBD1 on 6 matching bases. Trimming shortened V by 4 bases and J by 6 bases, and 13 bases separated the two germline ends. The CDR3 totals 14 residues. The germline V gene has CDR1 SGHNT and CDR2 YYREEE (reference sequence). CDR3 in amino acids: CASSPGQQDEKLFF. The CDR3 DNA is TGTGCCAGCAGCCCTGGACAGCAGGATGAAAAACTGTTTTTT.

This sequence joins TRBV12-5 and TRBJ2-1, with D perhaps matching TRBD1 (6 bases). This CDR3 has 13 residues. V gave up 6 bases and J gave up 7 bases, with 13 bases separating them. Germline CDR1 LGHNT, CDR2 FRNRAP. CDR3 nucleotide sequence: TGTGCTAGTGGGCCTGACAGGCGGAATGAGCAGTTCTTC. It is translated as CASGPDRRNEQFF.

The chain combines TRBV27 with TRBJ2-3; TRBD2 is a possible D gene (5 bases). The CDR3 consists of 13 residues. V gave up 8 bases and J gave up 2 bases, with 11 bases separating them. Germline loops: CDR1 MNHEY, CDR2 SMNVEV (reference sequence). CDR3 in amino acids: CASSQADTDTQYF. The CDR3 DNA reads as TGTGCCAGCTCCCAAGCGGACACAGATACGCAGTATTTT.